Reported below is one T cell receptor beta chain. The antigen remains undetermined. Primers: 60 Vbeta forward and 13 Jbeta reverse. The method was immunoSEQ multiplex PCR; TCRdb's version includes in-frame clones alone and lacks a portion of them. The sample lists around 130,000 clones, around 83% occurring once. Not recorded for this donor was the CMV serostatus. This specimen belongs to a study of cytomegalovirus exposure and HLA in healthy donors. The wider study: The Caucasian-associated ancestry cluster held 80% to 90% of around 380 genotyped donors. Study results and caveats: Some V segments, TRBV6-2 and TRBV6-3 among them, were indistinguishable and were therefore excluded. Later analysis revealed greater clonal expansion in HLA-associated TCR beta chains than in equally common others.

Germline V gives CDR1 MNHNS, CDR2 SASEGT. Trimming cost V 2 bases and J 0 bases, with 8 bases left between them. This CDR3 comprises 14 residues. This TCR was sampled from a human donor in good health. Sequencing used PBMCs. The J gene is TRBJ2-7, the V gene TRBV6-1, with no clear D. The CDR3 here is CASSEFRSSYEQYF. The CDR3 nucleotides are TGTGCCAGCAGTGAATTTAGGAGCTCCTACGAGCAGTACTTC.